The present TCR beta chain was sequenced within a study of immune evolution from preneoplasia to lung adenocarcinoma. Each case's diagnosis was confirmed by two pathologists on H&E. The V gene's germline CDR1 is MNHNY and CDR2 SVGAGI (reference sequence). Trimming stripped 2 bases from V and 5 bases from J, with 9 bases between. The CDR3 has 13 residues. This clone was counted only a few times. Sequenced by immunoSEQ multiplex PCR; TCRdb stores in-frame clones only, minus some. The sample lists a few thousand clones; roughly four fifths were seen once. The receptor was derived from a person aged 70 to 80 with lung adenocarcinoma. Input material: FFPE adjacent normal lung tissue. The rearrangement joins TRBV6-6 to TRBJ2-5; TRBD1 is a possible D gene (6 bases). In DNA, the CDR3 is TGTGCCAGCAGTTACGGGGGCGGGGAGACCCAGTACTTC. Translated: CASSYGGGETQYF.